The rows below give T cell receptor beta chains drawn from one sample of a study of shared clonotypes between healthy human individuals. Assay used: immunoSEQ multiplex PCR; TCRdb lists only in-frame clones, some missing. The table shows more than 2,000,000 clones, with more than 90% occurring only once. The specimen sequenced was naive CD4+ T cells sorted from blood. These receptors came from a man younger than 35 in good health. The CDR3 runs from the conserved cysteine through the conserved F or W. Fields, in order: V gene, clone size, J gene, D gene, CDR3 DNA, CDR3 protein. The D gene is left open where the match is weak. Some rows mark clone size as missing; the rest say once, few, many or name a class of expanded clone.

>TRBV5-1|NA|TRBJ1-1|TRBD1
TGCGCCAGCAGCTTGGGGACAGGTGACACTGAAGCTTTCTTT
CASSLGTGDTEAFF
>TRBV11-2|NA|TRBJ2-5|NA
TGTGCCAGCAGCCTACAGGGCGCGGGGGAGACCCAGTACTTC
CASSLQGAGETQYF
>TRBV7-7|NA|TRBJ2-2|NA
TGTGCTAGCAGCTTAGACAGGCCCCCCACCGGGGAGCTGTTTTTT
CASSLDRPPTGELFF
>TRBV6-1|NA|TRBJ2-7|TRBD1
TGTGCCAGCCAAAGGCGGGACAGGGGGCTCTACGAGCAGTACTTC
CASQRRDRGLYEQYF
>TRBV10-2|NA|TRBJ2-3|NA
TGCGCCAGCAGTGGTAGAACGGTGGAGCTCACAGATACGCAGTATTTT
CASSGRTVELTDTQYF
>TRBV6-5|few|TRBJ1-6|NA
TGTGCCAGCAGCCGCTCCACCAATTCACCCCTCCACTTT
CASSRSTNSPLHF
>TRBV14|NA|TRBJ2-7|TRBD2
TGTGCCAGCAGCCAAGATTACGCTAGCGGGATCTACGAGCAGTACTTC
CASSQDYASGIYEQYF
>TRBV6-1|NA|TRBJ1-4|TRBD1
TGTGCCAGCAGTGTGACAGGGACTAATGAAAAACTGTTTTTT
CASSVTGTNEKLFF
>TRBV6-5|once|TRBJ2-3|NA
TGTGCCAGCAGTTACTCAGGGTTGAGCACAGATACGCAGTATTTT
CASSYSGLSTDTQYF
>TRBV19|few|TRBJ1-5|NA
TGTGCCAGTAGTTTCAGCAGCAATCAGCCCCAGCATTTT
CASSFSSNQPQHF
>TRBV7-2|NA|TRBJ2-7|TRBD2
TGTGCCAGCAGCTTGGGGACGGGAGGGCCTGACGAGCAGTACTTC
CASSLGTGGPDEQYF
>TRBV15|NA|TRBJ2-7|TRBD2
TGTGCCACCAGAGAGACTAGCGTCACCTACGAGCAGTACTTC
CATRETSVTYEQYF
>TRBV2|few|TRBJ1-6|NA
TGTGCCAGCAGTAAGCAGGATTCACCCCTCCACTTT
CASSKQDSPLHF
>TRBV5-6|NA|TRBJ2-5|NA
TGTGCCAGCAGCGTCCGGGGGATTCAGTTAGAGACCCAGTACTTC
CASSVRGIQLETQYF
>TRBV4-3|NA|TRBJ2-1|TRBD1
TGCGCCAGCAGCCAAGATTGGGGGACAGGGATCCACAATGAGCAGTTCTTC
CASSQDWGTGIHNEQFF
>TRBV25-1|NA|TRBJ1-4|NA
TGTGCCAGCAGTGAAGGGGGCATTGGTGAAAAACTGTTTTTT
CASSEGGIGEKLFF
>TRBV6-6|NA|TRBJ1-2|NA
TGTGCCAGCACCGAGAGGAGGGTCGGGCATGGCTACACCTTC
CASTERRVGHGYTF
>TRBV30|few|TRBJ1-6|NA
TGTGCCTGGAGTGTACTGGACGCTTTAGATTCACCCCTCCACTTT
CAWSVLDALDSPLHF
>TRBV30|NA|TRBJ2-5|NA
TGTGCTCTTCAGGGGTGGGGAGAGACCCAGTACTTC
CALQGWGETQYF
>TRBV2|NA|TRBJ2-1|NA
TGTGCCAGCAATTTCAGGGGCGGGGAGCAGTTCTTC
CASNFRGGEQFF
>TRBV25-1|NA|TRBJ1-6|NA
TGTGCCAGCGCCGGACTGAACTATAATTCACCCCTCCACTTT
CASAGLNYNSPLHF
>TRBV19|NA|TRBJ2-7|NA
TGTGCCAGTAGTCCCCGGGAGGGGGCAACCTACGAGCAGTACTTC
CASSPREGATYEQYF
>TRBV30|NA|TRBJ2-3|NA
TGTGCCTGGAGGGGGGGCGCGTGGCGGGGACCGCCAGATACGCAGTATTTT
CAWRGGAWRGPPDTQYF
>TRBV13|NA|TRBJ2-7|TRBD2
TGTGCCAGCAGCTTACGGGAAAAGACTAGCGGGGGATACGAGCAGTACTTC
CASSLREKTSGGYEQYF
>TRBV6-5|few|TRBJ1-3|NA
TGTGCCAGCAGTTACAAGCCGACTGGAAACACCATATATTTT
CASSYKPTGNTIYF
>TRBV19|NA|TRBJ1-1|TRBD1
TGTGCCAGTAGTAACCAGGGGGGAAACACTGAAGCTTTCTTT
CASSNQGGNTEAFF